This entry describes one T cell receptor (beta chain). The sample belongs to a study of shared T cell receptors in the human thymus. The repertoire was sequenced with immunoSEQ multiplex PCR; TCRdb's copy has only in-frame clones and lacks some. The table records fewer than 700,000 clones, 70% to 90% of them present only once. CDR1 is MNHEY and CDR2 is SMNVEV in the germline V gene (reference sequence). The V gene end was trimmed by 6 bases and the J gene end by 3 bases; junction bases not matched to a gene: 12. The CDR3 contains 16 residues. These same data were also listed under a study on human thymus T cells. As that study records: The source of the thymus tissue was resections taken during corrective heart surgery. Related research described strongly overlapping thymic repertoires in unrelated people.

Sequencing was performed on thymocytes. The chain couples TRBV27 to TRBJ2-5; 8 bases agree with TRBD2. The receptor's source is a boy in the first two years of life with a congenital heart defect. The CDR3 region has the DNA TGTGCCAGCAGAGGGAGGGGTAGCGGGGAAAAAGAGACCCAGTACTTC. The encoded protein is CASRGRGSGEKETQYF.